A single sample gave rise to the 5 T cell receptor beta chains below, sequenced in a study of shared clonotypes between healthy human individuals. The assay was immunoSEQ multiplex PCR, and TCRdb's table has in-frame clones only and misses some. The sample includes some 2 million clones, roughly 94% of them seen just once. Naive CD8 cells lacked CD45RO, underwent positive selection for CCR7 and left out terminally differentiated effector memory CD45RA+ cells. Sequenced sample: naive CD8+ T cells sorted from blood. These receptors were obtained from a man aged 18 to 29 in good health.

In nucleotides, the CDR3 is TGTGCCAGCACCGGGGGTCTGCACAATGAGCAGTTCTTC. Translating gives CASTGGLHNEQFF. This chain uses TRBV27 with TRBJ2-1; D perhaps matches TRBD2 (6 bases). This CDR3 is built from 13 residues. V gave up 7 bases and J gave up 5 bases, with 12 bases separating them. CDR1 is MNHEY, CDR2 SMNVEV, per germline (reference sequence).

This sequence joins TRBV5-6 and TRBJ2-3; 8 bases line up with TRBD2. Losses at the gene ends were 1 base for V and 4 bases for J; bases not matched to a gene: 5. This CDR3 is 15 amino acids long. CDR1 and CDR2 from the germline V gene are SGHDT and YYEEEE. The CDR3 coding sequence is TGTGCCAGCAGCTTGAGCGGGAGTGGCCCAGATACGCAGTATTTT. Translated, it gives CASSLSGSGPDTQYF.

This chain uses TRBV9 with TRBJ2-3; D is undetermined. Germline V CDR1 and CDR2: SGDLS, YYNGEE. Trimming took off 0 bases at V and 6 bases at J, with 11 bases between the two ends. The CDR3 runs 14 residues. CDR3 DNA sequence: TGTGCCAGCAGCGTAGATGGTACAAGTGATACGCAGTATTTT. It translates to CASSVDGTSDTQYF.

The chain joins TRBV28 to TRBJ1-1, with D unresolved. Germline V gene data show CDR1 as MDHEN and CDR2 as SYDVKM. Trimming took 4 bases from V and 1 from J, leaving 16 bases between them. The CDR3 covers 16 residues. CDR3 in amino acids: CASSSTGPRGNTEAFF. The CDR3 DNA reads TGTGCCAGCAGTTCTACCGGGCCCCGAGGGAACACTGAAGCTTTCTTT.

The rearrangement joins TRBV7-6 to TRBJ2-4, with 14 bases lining up with TRBD2. The germline CDR1 and CDR2 sequences are SGHVS and FNYEAQ. CDR3 size: 17 residues. V dropped 4 bases and J dropped 7; count of bases not matched to a gene: 9. For the CDR3, the DNA is TGTGCCAGCAGCTCAACCCCGGGACTAGCGGGGGTCAACATTCAGTACTTC. It is translated as CASSSTPGLAGVNIQYF.